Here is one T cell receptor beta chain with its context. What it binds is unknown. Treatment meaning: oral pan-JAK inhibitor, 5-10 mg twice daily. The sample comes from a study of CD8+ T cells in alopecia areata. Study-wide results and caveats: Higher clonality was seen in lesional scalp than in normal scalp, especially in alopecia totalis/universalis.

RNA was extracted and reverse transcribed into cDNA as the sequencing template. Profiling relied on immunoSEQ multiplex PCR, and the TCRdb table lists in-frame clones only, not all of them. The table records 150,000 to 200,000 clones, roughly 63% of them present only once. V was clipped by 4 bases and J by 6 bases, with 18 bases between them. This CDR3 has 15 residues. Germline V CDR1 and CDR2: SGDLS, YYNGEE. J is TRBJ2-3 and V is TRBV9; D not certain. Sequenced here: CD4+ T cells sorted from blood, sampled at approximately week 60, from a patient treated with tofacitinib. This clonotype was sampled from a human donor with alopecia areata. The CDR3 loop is CASSTNLDRADTQYF. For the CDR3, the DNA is TGTGCCAGCAGCACTAACTTGGACCGGGCGGATACGCAGTATTTT.